The rows below give T cell receptor beta chains drawn from one sample of a study of blood T cell repertoires in COVID-19. Clones were read by immunoSEQ multiplex PCR, and TCRdb kept only the in-frame ones, dropping some. The data show roughly 16,000 clones, with about 85% seen just once and just under 50% held by the top ten. Input material: peripheral blood. These TCRs come from a human donor in a cohort sampled during active COVID-19. CDR3s include the opening cysteine and the closing phenylalanine or tryptophan. Fields, in order: J gene, V gene, clone size, D gene, CDR3 DNA, CDR3 protein. D genes are given only for firm matches. Clone size is not always given. Where it is, it says once, few, many or a class for expanded clones.

TRBJ1-4,TRBV7-2,NA,NA,TGTGCCAGCAGCTTAGATGTGCGGGGGATTGCAAAACTGTTTTTT,CASSLDVRGIAKLFF
TRBJ2-7,TRBV30,NA,TRBD2,TGTGCCTGGAGTGTGGGAGGGTTTGGCGAGCAGTACTTC,CAWSVGGFGEQYF
TRBJ2-5,TRBV15,NA,NA,TGTGCCACCAGCAGAGCCCGACAGGGAGGGACCCAGTACTTC,CATSRARQGGTQYF
TRBJ2-3,TRBV19,NA,TRBD2,TGTGCCAGTAGTACAGGACTAGCGGGGGGGCCCGCAGATACGCAGTATTTT,CASSTGLAGGPADTQYF
TRBJ1-1,TRBV6-5,NA,NA,TGTGCCAGCAGTAGCCGAAGCATGAACACTGAAGCTTTCTTT,CASSSRSMNTEAFF
TRBJ2-5,TRBV2,NA,NA,TGTGCCAGCAGTGAACCCCATAAGCCCCGGCAAGAGACCCAGTACTTC,CASSEPHKPRQETQYF
TRBJ1-5,TRBV2,NA,NA,TGTGCCAGCAGTGAATCAGGGGCGAGCAATCAGCCCCAGCATTTT,CASSESGASNQPQHF
TRBJ2-3,TRBV4-3,NA,NA,TGCGCCAGCAGTAGGGGTACAGATACGCAGTATTTT,CASSRGTDTQYF
TRBJ2-5,TRBV2,NA,NA,TGTGCCAGCAGTGAGTTTGGGGGGGCCAGTCGGGAGACCCAGTACTTC,CASSEFGGASRETQYF
TRBJ2-4,TRBV20-1,NA,TRBD2,TGCAGTGCTAGTCCCGGGACTAGCGGGGGGGCGGCTCAGTACTTC,CSASPGTSGGAAQYF
TRBJ1-3,TRBV7-2,NA,NA,TGTGCCAGCAGCTTCTTTTCTGGAAACACCATATATTTT,CASSFFSGNTIYF
TRBJ2-7,TRBV18,once,NA,TGTGCCAGCTCACCACGGCAGTCGGGCTCCTACGAGCAGTACTTC,CASSPRQSGSYEQYF
TRBJ1-2,TRBV25-1,NA,NA,TGTGCCAGCAGTGACTTGGCGGGGGCCTACTCAGGCTACACCTTC,CASSDLAGAYSGYTF
TRBJ2-1,TRBV30,NA,TRBD2,TGTGCCTGGAGTACGGGACTAGCCTTCGGCAATGAGCAGTTCTTC,CAWSTGLAFGNEQFF
TRBJ1-1,TRBV5-1,once,NA,TGCGCCAGCAGCCTTGATCAGGGTACCGCTGAAGCTTTCTTT,CASSLDQGTAEAFF
TRBJ1-2,TRBV18,NA,NA,TGTGCCAGCTCACCAGCGCAGGGGCAATTAAACTATGGCTACACCTTC,CASSPAQGQLNYGYTF
TRBJ2-1,TRBV9,once,TRBD2,TGTGCCAGCAGCGGAGGAACTAGCGGGGGGGCCCGAAATGAGCAGTTCTTC,CASSGGTSGGARNEQFF
TRBJ2-7,TRBV21-1,NA,NA,TGTGCCAGCAGCCTCTCTTCCGGGACAGGGAAGTCCTACGAGCAGTACTTC,CASSLSSGTGKSYEQYF
TRBJ1-6,TRBV4-3,NA,NA,TGCGCCAGCAGCCAAGGAGGGTCACCGGTTGGATCACCCCTCCACTTT,CASSQGGSPVGSPLHF
TRBJ1-4,TRBV24-1,NA,TRBD1,TGTGCCACCAGTGATTTGGACAGGGTCGGTGAAAAACTGTTTTTT,CATSDLDRVGEKLFF
TRBJ2-3,TRBV6-4,NA,NA,TGTGCCAGCAGTGAAGGGGCCGAGGATACGCAGTATTTT,CASSEGAEDTQYF
TRBJ1-2,TRBV5-4,once,TRBD1,TGTGCCAGCAGACAGGGGGGCTATGGCTACACCTTC,CASRQGGYGYTF
TRBJ2-1,TRBV10-3,NA,TRBD1,TGTGCCATCAGTACATTACGGGGACAGTCAGAATACAATGAGCAGTTCTTC,CAISTLRGQSEYNEQFF
TRBJ2-1,TRBV18,NA,NA,TGTGCCAGCTGGGGAGAGCGCTCCTACAATGAGCAGTTCTTC,CASWGERSYNEQFF
TRBJ2-2,TRBV18,NA,NA,TGTGCCAGCTCACCACGGCACACCGGGGAGCTGTTTTTT,CASSPRHTGELFF
TRBJ2-5,TRBV7-3,NA,NA,TGTGCCAGCAGCTTAATGGGGACTTCGGGGGAGACCCAGTACTTC,CASSLMGTSGETQYF
TRBJ1-2,TRBV27,NA,NA,TGTGCCAGCAGTTTAGGGCCCAGGATGGGTGGCTACACCTTC,CASSLGPRMGGYTF
TRBJ1-2,TRBV27,once,NA,TGTGCCAGCAGTCAGCAGGGAATAGGGTATGGCTACACCTTC,CASSQQGIGYGYTF
TRBJ2-3,TRBV5-1,NA,TRBD2,TGCGCCAGCAGCCAGACTAGCGGGGGGGCGGGAGATACGCAGTATTTT,CASSQTSGGAGDTQYF
TRBJ2-3,TRBV5-8,NA,TRBD1,TGTGCCAGCAGCTTGGACACTCACAGGGGGCAGGGAGATACGCAGTATTTT,CASSLDTHRGQGDTQYF
TRBJ2-7,TRBV29-1,once,TRBD2,TGCAGCGTTGGTAGCGGGGGGTACGAGCAGTACTTC,CSVGSGGYEQYF
TRBJ1-1,TRBV5-4,NA,TRBD1,TGTGCCAGCACAGCAGGGGGCAGGGACACTGAAGCTTTCTTT,CASTAGGRDTEAFF
TRBJ2-7,TRBV13,NA,NA,TGTGCCAGCAGCTTAGGGCGGGGGCCCTACGAGCAGTACTTC,CASSLGRGPYEQYF
TRBJ2-7,TRBV7-3,NA,TRBD1,TGTGCCAGCAGCTTATCGGGACAGGGCACCGACGAGCAGTACTTC,CASSLSGQGTDEQYF
TRBJ1-6,TRBV14,NA,TRBD1,TGTGCCAGCAGCCAAGTTTATCACAGGGGGTATAATTCACCCCTCCACTTT,CASSQVYHRGYNSPLHF
TRBJ2-7,TRBV19,NA,NA,TGTGCCAGTAGTTCACAGGTTAGCTCCTACGAGCAGTACTTC,CASSSQVSSYEQYF
TRBJ1-5,TRBV27,NA,NA,TGTGCCAGCAGTTTAAAAGGGGAGGGTGGTCAGCCCCAGCATTTT,CASSLKGEGGQPQHF
TRBJ2-1,TRBV6-5,NA,NA,TGTGCCAGCAGGGACCCGGGACTCTGGAACAATGAGCAGTTCTTC,CASRDPGLWNNEQFF
TRBJ1-6,TRBV2,NA,NA,TGTGCCAGCAGTGTACCCAGGACAGACGAGCGTAGGGTCCTCCACTTT,CASSVPRTDERRVLHF
TRBJ2-1,TRBV11-3,NA,NA,NA,CASSFGSGGRNEQFF
TRBJ2-4,TRBV3-1/TRBV3-2,NA,TRBD1,TGTGCCAGCAGCCCGGACAGGGGGCCCCTGGTCATTCAGTACTTC,CASSPDRGPLVIQYF
TRBJ2-5,TRBV2,NA,NA,TGTGCCAGCAGTCCCATCCGACTACAGGGGACCCAGTACTTC,CASSPIRLQGTQYF
TRBJ2-2,TRBV7-3,NA,NA,TGTGCCAGCACCGACGGGGTAACCGGGGAGCTGTTTTTT,CASTDGVTGELFF
TRBJ2-4,TRBV4-2,NA,TRBD2,TGTGCCAGCAGCCAAGATTTGCGGGGGGAGGATTACATTCAGTACTTC,CASSQDLRGEDYIQYF
TRBJ1-1,TRBV18,NA,NA,TGTGCCAGCTCCCCGGGGTTCGGAGCTTTCTTT,CASSPGFGAFF
TRBJ2-3,TRBV3-1/TRBV3-2,NA,TRBD2,TGTGCCAGCAGCCTCGGTCGACTAGCGGGGGTAGATACGCAGTATTTT,CASSLGRLAGVDTQYF
TRBJ2-2,TRBV11-1,once,TRBD1,TGTGCCAGCAGCCCCGGGACAGGGTTTTACACCGGGGAGCTGTTTTTT,CASSPGTGFYTGELFF
TRBJ2-5,TRBV4-3,NA,TRBD2,TGCGCCAGCAGCCAGGGACTGGGGGGGGAGACCCAGTACTTC,CASSQGLGGETQYF
TRBJ2-1,TRBV10-3,few,TRBD1,TGTGCCATCAGCGACAGGACAGGTGGGAATGAGCAGTTCTTC,CAISDRTGGNEQFF
TRBJ2-5,TRBV4-1,NA,NA,TGCGCCAGCAGCCAAGGGGTCCGCAGCGAACAAGAGACCCAGTACTTC,CASSQGVRSEQETQYF
TRBJ2-1,TRBV15,NA,NA,TGTGCCACCAGCAGAGGTCCGGACACTCTGTACAATGAGCAGTTCTTC,CATSRGPDTLYNEQFF